This T cell receptor (beta chain) was observed in a study of blood T cell repertoires in COVID-19. Overall study: Researchers got acute and convalescent COVID-19 samples from the United States, Italy and Spain.

The repertoire was sequenced with immunoSEQ multiplex PCR; TCRdb's copy has only in-frame clones and lacks some. The sample holds fewer than 60,000 clones, 88% seen once. With 0 bases clipped from V and 8 bases from J, the junction kept 11 bases outside the gene matches. The CDR3 is 16 residues long. CDR1 and CDR2 (germline): SGDLS, YYNGEE. This TCR was sampled from a human donor with active COVID-19. The donor label of this sample is uncertain. V gene TRBV9 combines with J gene TRBJ2-1, with 7 positions matching TRBD2. The sample comprised peripheral blood. The CDR3 spells CASSVGVGLGAHEQFF. The CDR3 nucleotides read TGTGCCAGCAGCGTAGGGGTAGGACTAGGGGCGCATGAGCAGTTCTTC.